This T cell receptor (beta chain) was obtained from a study of blood T cell repertoires in COVID-19 (dated by TCRdb to 2018 to 2021). Looking at the study overall: Samples from collaborators originated in the United States, Italy and Spain and spanned both the acute and convalescent phases of COVID-19. Where available, HLA class I and class II types were obtained from metadata supplied by the sample provider rather than from assay-based typing. Samples were obtained from the ongoing ImmuneRACE study (first 160 participants) and from some 1,200 subjects provided by 6 global collaborators. Sample metadata almost always included a de-identified subject ID, COVID-19 status, age in years and sex. The repertoires were released in a freely available public database intended as a resource for research on the immune response to SARS-CoV-2. The dataset comprised deeply sampled blood TCRbeta repertoires from subjects exposed to, actively infected with, or recovered from COVID-19. The material from the prospective study consisted of cDNA or gDNA derived from T cells, B-cell-depleted T cells, or PBMCs. General conclusions and limits of the study: How much clinical and demographic metadata was included differed by source and by participant, and the metadata was provided uncurated.

TCRbeta CDR3 regions were amplified from genomic DNA using the immunoSEQ Assay, a bias-controlled multiplex PCR. In the paper's pipeline: The number of nucleated cells in each sample was estimated from the amplification of reference gene primers within the assay. Sequence reads were collapsed and filtered to measure the absolute abundance of every unique TCRbeta CDR3 rearrangement. For each sample, productive Simpson clonality was calculated by taking the square root of Simpson's diversity index across productive rearrangements. TCRdb stores this immuneACCESS table with in-frame sequences only. Part of the clones is absent; in the studies checked, under half of the shortfall reflects unresolved V genes, and no reason is known for the rest. V, J and clone size reflect that table, while D and trimming were determined from the DNA. Recorded for this sample are a few hundred thousand clones; 70% to 90% of them occurred a single time. The ten largest clones represent 5% to 7% of the sample.

Another Seattle source contributed samples from volunteer blood donors who had recovered from COVID-19. Each collaborating institution followed its own protocols to collect whole blood in K2EDTA tubes. Collaborator samples were shipped for TCRbeta analysis as frozen whole blood, isolated PBMCs, or DNA extracted from either sample type. Comment on this clone: The target of this receptor is not known. No base-level quality is on record; no much larger clone is a single base apart.

This TCR was recovered from a man younger than 35 who had recovered from COVID-19. The sample comprised peripheral blood.

The CDR3 protein sequence reads: CASSIDARGTAGAKNIQYF. The DNA sequence is TGTGCCAGTAGTATAGACGCCAGGGGGACAGCGGGAGCCAAAAACATTCAGTACTTC. The chain uses TRBV19 and TRBJ2-4, with TRBD1 perhaps the D gene, on 7 matching bases. Cut back by 0 bases and 0 bases, the V and J ends lie 18 bases apart. The CDR3 runs 19 residues from the cysteine to the phenylalanine. The only DNA kept is the CDR3, 57 bases in frame from the first base. CDR1 is given as LNHDA and CDR2 as SQIVND, both from the germline V gene (reference sequence).